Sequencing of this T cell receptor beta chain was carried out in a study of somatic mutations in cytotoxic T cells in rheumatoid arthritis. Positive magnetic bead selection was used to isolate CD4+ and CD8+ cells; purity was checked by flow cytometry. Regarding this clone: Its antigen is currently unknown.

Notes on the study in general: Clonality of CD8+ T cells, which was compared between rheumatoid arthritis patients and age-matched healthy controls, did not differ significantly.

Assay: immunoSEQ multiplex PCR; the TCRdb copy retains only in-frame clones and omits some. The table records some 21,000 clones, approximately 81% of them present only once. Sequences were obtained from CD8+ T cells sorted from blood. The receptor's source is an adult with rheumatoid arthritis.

Here the CDR3 DNA reads TGTGCCAGTAGTATATCGGCCCCAGGGACAGAAGCTTTCTTT. Residues: CASSISAPGTEAFF. The V and J genes are TRBV19 and TRBJ1-1; a weak D match, TRBD1 (6 bases). V lost 2 bases and J 8 bases, leaving 15 bases between the germline ends. CDR3 length equals 14 residues. Germline-derived CDR1 and CDR2 are LNHDA and SQIVND (reference sequence).